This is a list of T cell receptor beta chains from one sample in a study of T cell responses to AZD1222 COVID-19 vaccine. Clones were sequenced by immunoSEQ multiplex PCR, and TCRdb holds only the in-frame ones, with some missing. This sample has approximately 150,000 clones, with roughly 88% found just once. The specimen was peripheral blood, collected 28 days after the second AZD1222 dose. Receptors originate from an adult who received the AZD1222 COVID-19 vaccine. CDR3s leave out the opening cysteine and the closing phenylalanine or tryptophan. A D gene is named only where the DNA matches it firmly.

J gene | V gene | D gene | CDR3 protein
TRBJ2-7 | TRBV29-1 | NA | SVGKDSYEQY
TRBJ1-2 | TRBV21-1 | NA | ASSKYRTVGYT
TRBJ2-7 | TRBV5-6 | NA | ASSLGAGYEQY
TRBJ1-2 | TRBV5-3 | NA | DFFFRGVGNYGYT
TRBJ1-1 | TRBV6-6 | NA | ASSQQGYEAF
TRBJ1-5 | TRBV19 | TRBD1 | ASTHLGQGWNQPQH
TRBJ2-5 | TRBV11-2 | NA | ASSLGGAQETQY
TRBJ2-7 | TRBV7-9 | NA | ASSSPGTPYEQY
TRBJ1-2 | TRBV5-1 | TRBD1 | ASSPGGSRGYT
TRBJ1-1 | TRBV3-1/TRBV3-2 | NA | ASSQRYRATEAF
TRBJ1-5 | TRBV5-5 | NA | ASSGAPPGNQPQH
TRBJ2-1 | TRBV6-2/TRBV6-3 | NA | ASSYGVLLWNEQF
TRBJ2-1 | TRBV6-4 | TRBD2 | ASSDRTSGRAGSYNEQF
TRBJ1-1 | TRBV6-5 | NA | ASSYQLRAF
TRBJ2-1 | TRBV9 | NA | ASSLLQNNEQF
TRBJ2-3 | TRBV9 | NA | ASSVEGDTQY
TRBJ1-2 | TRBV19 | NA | ASSLRRGRDGYT
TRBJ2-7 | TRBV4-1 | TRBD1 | ASSQAVRTGPIYEQY
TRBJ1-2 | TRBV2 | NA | ASTPGAGTRGYT